Following are 18 T cell receptor beta chains from one sample sequenced in a study of T cell repertoires in cytomegalovirus infection. One entry per CDR3 protein, called by TCRdb with MiXCR from the reads. This sample has 500,000 to 600,000 distinct CDR3 sequences; approximately 17% occur once, and the top ten carry under 30%. Sequencing was performed on CD8+ T cells from PBMCs. The source of these receptors is a human donor in good health (CMV status not recorded). Some clones in this sample may be carry-over from other donors' samples.

Points on this clonotype: A much larger clone lies a single base off, so this may be a read error. This sequence joins TRBV6-1 and TRBJ2-1; D is perhaps TRBD1 or TRBD2 (5 bases each). Trimming removed 2 bases from V and 0 bases from J, with 20 bases in between. This CDR3 has 19 amino acids. Looked up from germline, CDR1 is MNHNS and CDR2 is SASEGT. CDR3 protein: CASSENPMVGTDSYNEQFF. DNA for the CDR3: TGTGCCAGCAGTGAAAACCCCATGGTTGGGACCGACTCCTACAATGAGCAGTTCTTC.

This chain links TRBV28 with TRBJ2-1; unclear D gene. V was clipped by 3 bases and J by 11 bases, with 14 bases between them. This CDR3 has 13 amino acids. Germline CDR1 MDHEN, CDR2 SYDVKM. The CDR3 coding sequence is TGTGCCAGCAGTTTCCCGGCAGCAACTAAGCAGTTCTTC. Translation gives CASSFPAATKQFF.

This clonotype occurred once. A read error is possible here, since a much larger clone lies one base away. CDR3 sequence reads: CAISNPYRTGEQYF. CDR3 in DNA: TGTGCCATCAGTAACCCGTACAGGACGGGGGAGCAGTACTTC. The gene calls are TRBV10-3 and TRBJ2-7; either TRBD1 or TRBD2 may supply D (5 bases each). V lost 5 bases and J lost 7, with 18 bases in between. Germline V gives CDR1 ENHRY, CDR2 SYGVKD. This CDR3 has 14 residues.

This clonotype was seen at least ten times. The chain carries TRBV11-1 and TRBJ2-5; 8 nucleotides agree with TRBD2. The CDR3 has 14 amino acids. The J segment lost 5 bases and the V segment lost 5 bases, leaving 7 bases of the junction unmatched. Per germline, CDR1 SGHAT and CDR2 FQDESV (reference sequence). The CDR3 DNA sequence: TGTGCCAGCAGCCTATTGACTAGCGTGGAGACCCAGTACTTC. Amino acids: CASSLLTSVETQYF. The full variable domain, completed using reference TRBV11-1 and TRBJ2-5, is EAEVAQSPRYKITEKSQAVAFWCDPISGHATLYWYRQILGQGPELLVQFQDESVVDDSQLPKDRFSAERLKGVDSTLKIQPAELGDSAMYLCASSLLTSVETQYFGPGTRLLVL.

The chain couples TRBV15 to TRBJ2-7; D is unresolved. The germline gives CDR1 LNHNV, CDR2 YYDKDF (reference sequence). CDR3 length equals 12 residues. Deletions cut 1 base from V and 7 bases from J, with 8 bases between. CDR3 loop: CATSRGTLEQYF. The CDR3 DNA follows: TGTGCCACCAGCAGAGGGACGTTAGAGCAGTACTTC.

The CDR3 DNA follows: TGTGCCAGCAGTGAAGAGACAGGCTTGAACACTGAAGCTTTCTTT. As protein: CASSEETGLNTEAFF. The gene calls are TRBV25-1 and TRBJ1-1; a possible D gene is TRBD1 (6 bases). Trimming shortened V by 2 bases and J by 0 bases, and 10 bases separated the two germline ends. This CDR3 is built from 15 residues. CDR1 is MGHDK, CDR2 SYGVNS, per germline.

The table lists this clonotype with many counts. The chain joins TRBV7-9 to TRBJ2-7; no reliable D call. Trimming took 1 base from V and 6 from J, leaving 7 bases between them. Germline V lookup: CDR1 SEHNR, CDR2 FQNEAQ (reference sequence). This CDR3 has 12 amino acids. The CDR3 spells CASSLGVGEQYF. The DNA for the CDR3 is TGTGCCAGCAGCTTAGGAGTGGGCGAGCAGTACTTC. The whole variable domain, filled in from reference TRBV7-9 and TRBJ2-7, reads DTGVSQNPRHKITKRGQNVTFRCDPISEHNRLYWYRQTLGQGPEFLTYFQNEAQLEKSRLLSDRFSAERPKGSFSTLEIQRTEQGDSAMYLCASSLGVGEQYFGPGTRLTVT.

This clonotype appeared a few times. The V call is TRBV12-5, the J call TRBJ2-5, with D tentatively TRBD1 or TRBD2 (5 bases each). Per the germline V gene, CDR1 is LGHNT and CDR2 is FRNRAP. The ends were cut back, 5 bases at V and 1 base at J, with 14 bases in the middle. This CDR3 region has 15 residues. As DNA, the CDR3 is TGTGCTAGTGGTCCTTACGGGACGACCCAAGAGACCCAGTACTTC. As protein: CASGPYGTTQETQYF.

The chain combines TRBV20-1 with TRBJ2-1; D not resolved. The CDR3 runs to 14 residues. V was trimmed by 1 base and J by 12 bases, leaving 19 bases between them. Germline CDR1 reads DFQATT; CDR2 reads SNEGSKA (reference sequence). In DNA form, the CDR3 reads TGCAGTGCTAGAGGATACCGAACTGGGCTGCGGCAGTTCTTC. Its translation: CSARGYRTGLRQFF.

This clonotype was counted ten times or more. The V and J genes are TRBV7-6 and TRBJ2-3; D gene uncertain. CDR3 length: 15 residues. Germline lookup yields CDR1 SGHVS and CDR2 FNYEAQ. V was cut by 3 bases and J by 5 bases, with 15 bases left in between. CDR3 DNA sequence: TGTGCCAGCAGCTTGGGCCCAGCTGATGGAGATACGCAGTATTTT. It codes for CASSLGPADGDTQYF.

This clonotype has more than one count but fewer than ten. This rearrangement joins TRBV28 to TRBJ2-5, with 8 positions matching TRBD1. Trimming cost V 6 bases and J 5 bases; bases outside gene matches: 11. The CDR3 covers 15 residues. CDR1 and CDR2 from the germline V gene are MDHEN and SYDVKM. As DNA, the CDR3 is TGTGCCAGCAGACTCCCAAGGGACAGGAGGGAGACCCAGTACTTC. Its protein product is CASRLPRDRRETQYF.

The sample holds many counts of this clonotype. V usage is TRBV6-5 and J usage is TRBJ2-5, with D perhaps matching TRBD1 or TRBD2 (6 bases each). The CDR3 length is 13 residues. Trimming took off 6 bases at V and 5 bases at J, with 13 bases between the two ends. Germline V gene data show CDR1 as MNHEY and CDR2 as SVGAGI. CDR3 bases: TGTGCCAGCAGAAAAGGGGGGCGCGAGACCCAGTACTTC. It encodes CASRKGGRETQYF.

The chain couples TRBV7-3 to TRBJ2-1, with D possibly matching TRBD2 (5 bases). There are 12 residues in the CDR3. The germline CDR1 and CDR2 sequences are SGHTA and FQGTGA. The ends were cut back, 1 base at V and 10 bases at J, with 8 bases in the middle. The CDR3: CASSLNPGEQFF. The CDR3 coding sequence is TGTGCCAGCAGCTTAAACCCGGGAGAGCAGTTCTTC.

This clonotype was counted at least ten times. This chain uses TRBV11-2 with TRBJ2-7; D gene unclear. The CDR3 spans 13 residues. Germline V gives CDR1 SGHAT, CDR2 FQNNGV. Deletions cut 1 base from V and 2 bases from J, with 6 bases between. The chain's CDR3 is CASSLVPAYEQYF. For the CDR3, the DNA is TGTGCCAGCAGCTTAGTTCCCGCCTACGAGCAGTACTTC.

This clonotype was counted ten times or more. This chain connects TRBV11-2 to TRBJ1-1; D not certain. The V gene's germline CDR1 is SGHAT and CDR2 FQNNGV. Trimming took 1 base from V and 1 from J, leaving 7 bases between them. The CDR3 has 14 amino acids. This chain's CDR3 is CASSLVGGNTEAFF. CDR3 DNA sequence: TGTGCCAGCAGCTTAGTTGGTGGGAACACTGAAGCTTTCTTT.

V is TRBV6-6 and J is TRBJ1-1, with no clear D. Trimming took 5 bases from V and 1 from J, leaving 5 bases between them. The germline V gene encodes CDR1 MNHNY and CDR2 SVGAGI (reference sequence). CDR3 length: 12 residues. The CDR3 here is CASSAANTEAFF. The CDR3 DNA follows: TGTGCCAGCAGTGCGGCGAACACTGAAGCTTTCTTT.

The J gene is TRBJ2-7, the V gene TRBV9, with 7 positions matching TRBD1. CDR3 length equals 14 residues. The V gene end was trimmed by 3 bases and the J gene end by 5 bases; junction bases not matched to a gene: 8. Germline values: CDR1 SGDLS, CDR2 YYNGEE. The CDR3, as DNA: TGTGCCAGCAGCGAACAGGGGCCGGCTGACGAGCAGTACTTC. It is translated as CASSEQGPADEQYF.

Ten or more counts support this clonotype. V gene TRBV7-6 combines with J gene TRBJ2-6; no reliable D call. CDR1 is SGHVS, CDR2 FNYEAQ, per germline. V dropped 1 base and J dropped 0 bases, with 4 bases sitting between them. This CDR3 has 15 residues. This CDR3 is CASSLVVSGANVLTF. The CDR3 region has the DNA TGTGCCAGCAGCTTAGTCGTCTCTGGGGCCAACGTCCTGACTTTC.